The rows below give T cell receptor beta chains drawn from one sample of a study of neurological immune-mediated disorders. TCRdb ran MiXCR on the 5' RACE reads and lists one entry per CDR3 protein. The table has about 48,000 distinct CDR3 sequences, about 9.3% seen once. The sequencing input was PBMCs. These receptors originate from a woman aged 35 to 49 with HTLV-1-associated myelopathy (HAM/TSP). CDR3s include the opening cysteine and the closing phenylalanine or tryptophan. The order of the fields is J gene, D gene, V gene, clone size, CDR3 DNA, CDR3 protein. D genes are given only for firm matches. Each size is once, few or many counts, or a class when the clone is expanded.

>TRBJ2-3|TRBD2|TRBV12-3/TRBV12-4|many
TGTGCCAGCAGTTTATTTCGCGGGGGGCCCCCAGATACGCAGTATTTT
CASSLFRGGPPDTQYF
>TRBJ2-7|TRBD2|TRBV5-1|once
TGCGCCATCAGCTTGGAGCGGGGCGGGGGACTCAGCTACGAGCAGTACTTC
CAISLERGGGLSYEQYF
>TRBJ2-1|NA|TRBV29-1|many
TGCAGCGTTGAAGACCCCAGGACTGAGTCCGGCTCCTACAATGAGCAGTTCTTC
CSVEDPRTESGSYNEQFF
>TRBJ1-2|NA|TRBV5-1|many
TGCGCCAGCAGCCCTGATTCTAACTATGGCTACACCTTC
CASSPDSNYGYTF
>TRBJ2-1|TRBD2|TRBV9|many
TGTGCCAGCAGCCCTACTAGCGGGGGGTACAATGAGCAGTTCTTC
CASSPTSGGYNEQFF
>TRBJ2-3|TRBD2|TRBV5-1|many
TGCGCCAGCAGCTTGGATAGCGGGGGAAGCACAGATACGCAGTATTTT
CASSLDSGGSTDTQYF
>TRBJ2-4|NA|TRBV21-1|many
TGTGCCAGCAGCCCCCGGGACGGGGTAGCCAAAAACATTCAGTACTTC
CASSPRDGVAKNIQYF
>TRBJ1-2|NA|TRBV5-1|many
TGCGCCAGCAGCTTGTTGCGGGGCAGCTATGGCTACACCTTC
CASSLLRGSYGYTF
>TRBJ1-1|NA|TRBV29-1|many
TGCAGCGTTGAAGGCGGCCGGAACACTGAAGCTTTCTTT
CSVEGGRNTEAFF
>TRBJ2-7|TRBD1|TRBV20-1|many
TGCAGTGCTAGACGACAGGGACCTACGGGTGAGCAGTACTTC
CSARRQGPTGEQYF
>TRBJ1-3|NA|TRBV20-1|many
TGCAGTGCTAAAACAGGAAACACCATATATTTT
CSAKTGNTIYF
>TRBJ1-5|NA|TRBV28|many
TGTGCCAGCAGTTTCCTTGGGCGTGTAGAGATGGGCAATCAGCCCCAGCATTTT
CASSFLGRVEMGNQPQHF
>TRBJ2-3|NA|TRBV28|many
TGTGCCAGCAGTGATAGCACAGATACGCAGTATTTT
CASSDSTDTQYF
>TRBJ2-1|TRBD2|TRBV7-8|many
TGTGCCAGCAGCTTATTTGGACTAGCGGGGGAGAATGAGCAGTTCTTC
CASSLFGLAGENEQFF
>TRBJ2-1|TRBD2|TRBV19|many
TGTGCCAGCTTAAGAGGGACTAGCGGGGACAATGAGCAGTTCTTC
CASLRGTSGDNEQFF
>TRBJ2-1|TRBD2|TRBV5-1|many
TGCGCCAGCAGTTACCGGAGCGGGGGGGCGAGTGAGCAGTTCTTC
CASSYRSGGASEQFF
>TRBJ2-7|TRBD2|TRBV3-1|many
TGTGCCAGCAGCCCCCGGACAGCCGGGAGGGACGAGCAGTACTTC
CASSPRTAGRDEQYF
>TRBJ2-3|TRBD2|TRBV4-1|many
TGCGCCAGCAGCCAACTTCCAGCTAGCGGGGGTGATACGCAGTATTTT
CASSQLPASGGDTQYF
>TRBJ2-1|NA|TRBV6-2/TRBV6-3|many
TGTGCCAGCAGTAACCTTGGCGGGGTGTACAATGAGCAGTTCTTC
CASSNLGGVYNEQFF
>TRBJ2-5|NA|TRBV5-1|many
TGCGCCAGCAGCCTGATGGGAGGGGGAGAGACCCAGTACTTC
CASSLMGGGETQYF
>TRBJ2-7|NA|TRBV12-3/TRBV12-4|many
TGTGCCAGCCGTTCGAAGAGGACAGCCCCCGAGCAGTACTTC
CASRSKRTAPEQYF